The present T cell receptor (gamma chain) was sequenced within a study of γδ T cells in repeated Plasmodium falciparum infection. Study background: Malian children with intense seasonal malaria exposure were compared with matched Australian children. Over around 580 days, donors received four mosquito-bite P. falciparum NF54 infections.

TCRdb reprocessed the multiplex PCR reads using CATT. In the table there are approximately 25,000 gamma-chain clones, 3% of which are singletons. This clone was detected ten times or more. A far bigger clonotype differs at one base, so this is likely a read error. Sequenced material: gamma-delta T cells from blood. The clonotype comes from a pool of human donors (malaria-infected and uninfected, not separated).

The CDR3 nucleotides read TGTGCCACCTGGGATAATTATTATAAGAAGCTCTTT. This gives the protein CATWDNYYKKLF. The J segment was not called; the V segment is TRGV4. CDR1 is EGSTGY, CDR2 YDSYTSSV, per germline. This CDR3 region has 12 residues.